Detailed here is one TCR beta chain. This table comes from immunoSEQ multiplex PCR, and its TCRdb copy is limited to in-frame clones, with some not included. The sample carries roughly 72,000 clones, about 89% recorded once. The record originates from a study of T cell changes during pregnancy in multiple sclerosis. V lost 8 bases and J lost 0; bases outside the gene matches: 6. This CDR3 is built from 14 residues. Germline V gene lookup returns CDR1 MNHEY and CDR2 SVGAGI. This material consisted of peripheral blood, taken in the first trimester of pregnancy. The sequence was collected from a female donor in good health, enrolled as a control in a pregnancy study. The rearrangement joins TRBV6-5 to TRBJ2-5, with TRBD1 identical over 7 bases. This chain's CDR3 is CASGGQLNQETQYF. The CDR3 DNA reads as TGTGCCAGCGGGGGACAGTTGAACCAAGAGACCCAGTACTTC.